These 22 T cell receptor beta chains were all obtained from the same sample, sequenced in a study of blood T cell repertoires in COVID-19 (dated by TCRdb to about 2020). The library was prepared using the immunoSEQ multiplex PCR assay. In its TCRdb copy, this immuneACCESS table keeps in-frame sequences only and misses some clones. Where compared with another copy, unresolved V genes explain less than half of these, and the others have no known cause. Recorded for this sample are 300,000 or so clones; roughly 90% of them occurred a single time. Around 2.5% of the sample rests with the top ten. The specimen sequenced was PBMCs or T cells enriched from blood (not recorded which). These receptors were collected from a man between 60 and 75 years old who had recovered from COVID-19.

This clone was picked up one time. This chain uses TRBV28 with TRBJ1-5; 10 positions match TRBD1. Looked up from germline, CDR1 is MDHEN and CDR2 is SYDVKM. The CDR3 contains 16 residues. V was clipped by 5 bases and J by 6 bases; unmatched bases: 10. CDR3 in DNA: TGTGCCAGCAGTCCCTTTGGACAGGGGGGTCTTCAGCCCCAGCATTTT. This encodes CASSPFGQGGLQPQHF.

J is TRBJ2-7 and V is TRBV10-1; perhaps TRBD2 as D (6 bases). The CDR3 runs to 13 residues. V dropped 5 bases and J dropped 1 base, with 9 bases sitting between them. Looked up from germline, CDR1 is WNHNN and CDR2 is SYGVQD (reference sequence). CDR3 in DNA: TGCGCCAGCAGTTCCGGGACTTCCTACGAGCAGTACTTC. This codes for CASSSGTSYEQYF.

The chain uses TRBV7-9 and TRBJ2-1; TRBD2 matches at 12 bases. This CDR3 has 14 amino acids. In germline, CDR1 is SEHNR, CDR2 FQNEAQ (reference sequence). Trimming removed 8 bases from V and 9 bases from J; junction bases left unmatched: 8. This CDR3 is CASQVTSGRGEQFF. CDR3 in DNA: TGTGCCAGCCAGGTGACTAGCGGGAGAGGTGAGCAGTTCTTC. The full variable domain, in which reference TRBV7-9 and TRBJ2-1 provide the parts outside the CDR3, is DTGVSQNPRHKITKRGQNVTFRCDPISEHNRLYWYRQTLGQGPEFLTYFQNEAQLEKSRLLSDRFSAERPKGSFSTLEIQRTEQGDSAMYLCASQVTSGRGEQFFGPGTRLTVL.

A single count supports this clone. The chain is built from TRBV24-1 and TRBJ2-1; 8 positions agree with TRBD1. The CDR3 spans 13 residues. Germline V gene sequence: CDR1 KGHDR, CDR2 SFDVKD. V dropped 9 bases and J dropped 8; count of bases not matched to a gene: 8. The CDR3 DNA reads as TGTGCCACCGGGCAGGGGGCCGAGGATGAGCAGTTCTTC. It translates to CATGQGAEDEQFF.

The chain links TRBV5-1 to TRBJ2-1; TRBD2 matches 10 bases. The CDR3 runs to 18 residues. J lost 1 base, V lost 3 bases, and 10 bases had no gene match. Germline CDR1 is SGHRS and CDR2 is YFSETQ. This CDR3 reads CASSSGISGRLSYNEQFF. CDR3 sequence (DNA): TGCGCCAGCAGCTCGGGGATTAGCGGGAGGTTATCCTACAATGAGCAGTTCTTC.

The chain is built from TRBV18 and TRBJ1-2; 10 nucleotides line up with TRBD1. Looked up from germline, CDR1 is KGHSH and CDR2 is LQKENI. Trimming removed 1 base from V and 4 bases from J; junction bases left unmatched: 9. This CDR3 comprises 17 residues. CDR3 in DNA: TGTGCCAGCTCACCACTGACCGGGACAGGGGACGTCTATGGCTACACCTTC. Translated, it gives CASSPLTGTGDVYGYTF.

This clone occurred a few times. V and J are TRBV4-1 and TRBJ1-4; 7 nucleotides align to TRBD1. The CDR3 extends over 17 amino acids. Germline V CDR1 and CDR2: MGHRA, YSYEKL. V lost 6 bases and J lost 5; bases outside the gene matches: 15. The CDR3 reads CASRRYLTGDWNEKLFF. The CDR3 DNA reads as TGCGCCAGCAGACGCTATCTAACAGGGGATTGGAATGAAAAACTGTTTTTT.

In this sample, this clone turned up once. The chain recombines TRBV27 with TRBJ1-2, with a tentative D call TRBD1 (6 bases). The CDR3 consists of 13 residues. Germline assignment: CDR1 MNHEY and CDR2 SMNVEV (reference sequence). V was pared by 5 bases and J by 7 bases, with 14 bases between. The CDR3 region has the DNA TGTGCCAGCAGTCTCAGGGGTTGGGGTGGCTACACCTTC. Protein: CASSLRGWGGYTF.

The rearrangement joins TRBV19 to TRBJ2-2, with 9 positions matching TRBD2. The CDR3 consists of 16 residues. The germline gives CDR1 LNHDA, CDR2 SQIVND (reference sequence). The trim removed 1 base at V and 7 bases at J, leaving 7 bases unmatched. The CDR3, as DNA: TGTGCCAGTAGTATAGGGGGGACTAGCTATGTCGGGGAGCTGTTTTTT. It codes for CASSIGGTSYVGELFF.

The chain combines TRBV5-1 with TRBJ1-3; 7 bases line up with TRBD1. Unmatched junction bases numbered 8, after V lost 4 bases and J lost 1 base. The CDR3 runs 16 residues. The germline CDR1 and CDR2 sequences are SGHRS and YFSETQ. The CDR3 protein is CASSDPRGESGNTIYF. The CDR3 DNA reads as TGCGCCAGCAGCGACCCCAGGGGGGAATCTGGAAACACCATATATTTT.

The chain is built from TRBV7-9 and TRBJ2-5; TRBD2 aligns across 12 bases. The V gene end was trimmed by 5 bases and the J gene end by 4 bases; junction bases not matched to a gene: 5. The germline CDR1 and CDR2 sequences are SEHNR and FQNEAQ (reference sequence). This CDR3 comprises 15 residues. The CDR3 loop is CASSTLAGGGETQYF. The CDR3 DNA is TGTGCCAGCAGCACACTAGCGGGGGGAGGAGAGACCCAGTACTTC. Drawing the rest from reference TRBV7-9 and TRBJ2-5, the complete variable domain is DTGVSQNPRHKITKRGQNVTFRCDPISEHNRLYWYRQTLGQGPEFLTYFQNEAQLEKSRLLSDRFSAERPKGSFSTLEIQRTEQGDSAMYLCASSTLAGGGETQYFGPGTRLLVL.

The chain carries TRBV5-1 and TRBJ2-5; 16 positions match TRBD2. With 3 bases clipped from V and 4 bases from J, the junction kept 9 bases outside the gene matches. This CDR3 is 18 amino acids long. CDR1 is SGHRS, CDR2 YFSETQ, per germline. The CDR3 region is CASSYSGTSGREGETQYF. The CDR3 bases are TGCGCCAGCAGCTATTCCGGGACTAGCGGGAGGGAGGGAGAGACCCAGTACTTC.

The rearrangement links TRBV3-1 (or the pseudogene TRBV3-2) to TRBJ1-1; 11 nucleotides line up with TRBD1. With 3 bases clipped from V and 0 bases from J, the junction kept 6 bases outside the gene matches. CDR1 and CDR2 from the germline V gene are LGHDT and YNNKEL (reference sequence). There are 17 residues in the CDR3. DNA for the CDR3: TGTGCCAGCAGCCAGCCGGGACAGGGGGTAATGAACACTGAAGCTTTCTTT. It encodes CASSQPGQGVMNTEAFF.

The V call is TRBV2, the J call TRBJ1-6; a possible D gene is TRBD1 (5 bases). In germline, CDR1 is SNHLY, CDR2 FYNNEI. The CDR3 consists of 16 residues. Trimming removed 3 bases from V and 7 bases from J, with 16 bases in between. The CDR3 DNA reads TGTGCCAGCAGTGATTCAGGGAGGAAACCGAATTCACCCCTCCACTTT. As protein: CASSDSGRKPNSPLHF.

V usage is TRBV7-2 and J usage is TRBJ1-5; unclear D gene. This CDR3 is 15 amino acids long. V lost 4 bases to trimming and J lost 3 bases, with 13 bases between them. Looked up from germline, CDR1 is SGHTA and CDR2 is FQGNSA. DNA for the CDR3: TGTGCCAGCAGCTCGGGTGGCGGTAACAATCAGCCCCAGCATTTT. Protein product: CASSSGGGNNQPQHF.

V and J are TRBV21-1 and TRBJ1-5; the D call in the table, TRBD1, was not verified against the DNA. TRBV21-1 is annotated as a pseudogene. CDR3 length: 13 residues. The CDR3 sequence: CASSKAGNQPQHF. Here the CDR3 DNA reads TGTGCCAGCAGCAAGGCAGGAAATCAGCCCCAGCATTTT.

The chain links TRBV7-9 to TRBJ2-7, with 10 positions matching TRBD1. Germline CDR1 SEHNR, CDR2 FQNEAQ (reference sequence). V lost 1 base, J lost 3 bases, and 9 bases stayed unmatched. The CDR3 has 17 residues. The CDR3 is CASSLGSVGDRGYEQYF. In nucleotides, the CDR3 is TGTGCCAGCAGCTTAGGTAGTGTCGGGGACAGGGGCTACGAGCAGTACTTC. Based on the CDR3 plus reference TRBV7-9 and TRBJ2-7, the full variable domain is DTGVSQNPRHKITKRGQNVTFRCDPISEHNRLYWYRQTLGQGPEFLTYFQNEAQLEKSRLLSDRFSAERPKGSFSTLEIQRTEQGDSAMYLCASSLGSVGDRGYEQYFGPGTRLTVT.

The genes are TRBV18 and TRBJ1-3, with unresolved D. The CDR3 spans 15 residues. V was cut by 2 bases and J by 2 bases, with 10 bases left in between. Germline V gene lookup returns CDR1 KGHSH and CDR2 LQKENI. CDR3 amino acids: CASSPGGIAGNTIYF. The DNA for the CDR3 is TGTGCCAGCTCACCAGGAGGGATCGCTGGAAACACCATATATTTT.

The V gene is TRBV27, the J gene TRBJ1-6; 8 positions match TRBD1. The length of the CDR3 is 16 residues. With 3 bases clipped from V and 7 bases from J, the junction kept 8 bases outside the gene matches. The germline CDR1 and CDR2 sequences are MNHEY and SMNVEV (reference sequence). This CDR3 is CASSFSGGLGNSPLHF. CDR3 coding DNA: TGTGCCAGCAGTTTCTCAGGGGGCCTTGGGAATTCACCCCTCCACTTT.

This clone was recorded once. The V and J genes are TRBV21-1 and TRBJ2-7; the table assigns TRBD2, which was not confirmed against the DNA. TRBV21-1 is annotated as a pseudogene. The CDR3 consists of 15 residues. CDR3 nucleotide sequence: TGTGCCAGCAGATTTAGGCGGGGAGAGACCTACGAGCAGTACTTC. Residues: CASRFRRGETYEQYF.

The chain combines TRBV5-5 with TRBJ1-6; 7 bases map to TRBD1. The CDR3 extends over 15 amino acids. Germline V gives CDR1 SGHKS, CDR2 YYEKEE (reference sequence). V shed 6 bases, J shed 8 bases, and the junction held 11 bases outside the gene matches. The CDR3 DNA follows: TGTGCCAGCACCTCAAGGGGGCGGAATGATTCACCCCTCCACTTT. Amino acid sequence: CASTSRGRNDSPLHF. Full variable domain (missing parts from reference TRBV5-5 and TRBJ1-6): DAGVTQSPTHLIKTRGQQVTLRCSPISGHKSVSWYQQVLGQGPQFIFQYYEKEERGRGNFPDRFSARQFPNYSSELNVNALLLGDSALYLCASTSRGRNDSPLHFGNGTRLTVT.

The chain joins TRBV2 to TRBJ1-3; TRBD1 matches at 7 bases. The CDR3 totals 16 residues. Germline loops: CDR1 SNHLY, CDR2 FYNNEI. Trimming cost V 6 bases and J 0 bases; bases outside gene matches: 8. CDR3 nucleotides: TGTGCCAGCAGCTGGGACAGAAGGGGCTCTGGAAACACCATATATTTT. This encodes CASSWDRRGSGNTIYF.